The T cell receptor (beta chain) under discussion was sequenced for a study of blood T cell repertoires in COVID-19. The overall study: The United States, Italy and Spain were the sources of the acute and convalescent COVID-19 samples. From T cells, B-cell-depleted T cells, or PBMCs came the material, which was cDNA or gDNA.

The CDR3 is made up of 16 amino acids. Germline V gene lookup returns CDR1 MNHEY and CDR2 SVGEGT. V lost 5 bases to trimming and J lost 4 bases; unmatched junction nucleotides: 9. TCRdb's table, derived via immunoSEQ multiplex PCR, lists solely in-frame clones and lacks some. The sample gives 200,000 or so clones, around 83% of which show up once; approximately 2.4% is in the top ten. This clonotype was sampled from a man aged 35-49 years who had recovered from COVID-19. The sample taken for sequencing was peripheral blood. The rearrangement links TRBV6-2 or TRBV6-3 to TRBJ2-3; 10 nucleotides align to TRBD2. The CDR3 spells CASSTLAGDGADTQYF. The CDR3, as DNA: TGTGCCAGCAGTACCCTAGCGGGAGATGGCGCAGATACGCAGTATTTT.